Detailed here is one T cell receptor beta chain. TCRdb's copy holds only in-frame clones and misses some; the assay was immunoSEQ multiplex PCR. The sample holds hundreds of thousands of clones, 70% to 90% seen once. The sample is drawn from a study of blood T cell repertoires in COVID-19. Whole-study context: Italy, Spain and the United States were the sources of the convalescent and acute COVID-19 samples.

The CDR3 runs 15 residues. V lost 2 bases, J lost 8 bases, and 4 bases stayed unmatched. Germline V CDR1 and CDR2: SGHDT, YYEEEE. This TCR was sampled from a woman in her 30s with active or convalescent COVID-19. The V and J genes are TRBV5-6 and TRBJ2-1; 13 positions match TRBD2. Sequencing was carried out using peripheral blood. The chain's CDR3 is CASSFRGLAGHEQFF. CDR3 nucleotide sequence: TGTGCCAGCAGCTTTAGGGGACTAGCGGGACATGAGCAGTTCTTC.